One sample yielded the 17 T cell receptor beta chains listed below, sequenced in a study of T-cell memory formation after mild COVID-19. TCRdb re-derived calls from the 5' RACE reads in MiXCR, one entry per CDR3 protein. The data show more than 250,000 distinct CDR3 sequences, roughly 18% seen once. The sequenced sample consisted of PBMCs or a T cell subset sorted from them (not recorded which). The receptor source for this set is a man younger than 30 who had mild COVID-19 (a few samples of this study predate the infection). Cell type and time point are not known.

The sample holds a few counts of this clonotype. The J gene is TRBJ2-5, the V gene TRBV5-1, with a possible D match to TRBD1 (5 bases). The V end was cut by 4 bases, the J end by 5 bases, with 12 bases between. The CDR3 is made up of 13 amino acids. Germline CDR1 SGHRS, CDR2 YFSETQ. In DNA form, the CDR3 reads TGCGCCAGCAGCCTGACAGTACGGGAGACCCAGTACTTC. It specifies CASSLTVRETQYF.

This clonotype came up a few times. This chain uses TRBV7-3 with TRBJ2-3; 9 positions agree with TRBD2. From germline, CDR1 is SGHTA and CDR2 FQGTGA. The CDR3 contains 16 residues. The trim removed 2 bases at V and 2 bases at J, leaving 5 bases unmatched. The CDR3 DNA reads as TGTGCCAGCAGCTTAGTAGCGGGGGACATCACAGATACGCAGTATTTT. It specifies CASSLVAGDITDTQYF.

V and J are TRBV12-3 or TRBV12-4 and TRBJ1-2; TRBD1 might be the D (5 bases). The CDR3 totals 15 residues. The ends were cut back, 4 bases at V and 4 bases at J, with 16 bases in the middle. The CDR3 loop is CASSSGTDNFYGYTF. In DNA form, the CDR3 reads TGTGCCAGCAGTTCCGGGACGGACAATTTCTATGGCTACACCTTC.

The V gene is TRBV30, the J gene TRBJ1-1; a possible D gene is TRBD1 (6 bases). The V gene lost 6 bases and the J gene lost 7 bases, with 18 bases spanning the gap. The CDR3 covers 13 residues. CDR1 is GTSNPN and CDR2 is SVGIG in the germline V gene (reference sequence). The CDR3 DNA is TGTGCCTGTGTCAGGGGAGCAGGCGGTGAAGCTTTCTTT. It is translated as CACVRGAGGEAFF.

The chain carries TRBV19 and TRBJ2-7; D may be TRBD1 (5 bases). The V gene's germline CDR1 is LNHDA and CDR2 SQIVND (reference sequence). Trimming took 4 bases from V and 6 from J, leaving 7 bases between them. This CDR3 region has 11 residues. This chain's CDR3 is CASSNRGEQYF. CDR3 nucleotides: TGTGCCAGTAGTAATAGGGGCGAGCAGTACTTC. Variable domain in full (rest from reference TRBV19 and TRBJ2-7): DGGITQSPKYLFRKEGQNVTLSCEQNLNHDAMYWYRQDPGQGLRLIYYSQIVNDFQKGDIAEGYSVSREKKESFPLTVTSAQKNPTAFYLCASSNRGEQYFGPGTRLTVT.

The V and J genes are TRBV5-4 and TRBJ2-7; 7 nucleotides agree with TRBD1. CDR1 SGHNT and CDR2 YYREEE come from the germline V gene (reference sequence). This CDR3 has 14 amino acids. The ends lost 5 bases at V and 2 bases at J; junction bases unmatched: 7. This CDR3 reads CASRSGTDTYEQYF. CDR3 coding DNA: TGTGCCAGCAGGAGTGGGACAGACACCTACGAGCAGTACTTC. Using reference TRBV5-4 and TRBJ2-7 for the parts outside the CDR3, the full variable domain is ETGVTQSPTHLIKTRGQQVTLRCSSQSGHNTVSWYQQALGQGPQFIFQYYREEENGRGNFPPRFSGLQFPNYSSELNVNALELDDSALYLCASRSGTDTYEQYFGPGTRLTVT.

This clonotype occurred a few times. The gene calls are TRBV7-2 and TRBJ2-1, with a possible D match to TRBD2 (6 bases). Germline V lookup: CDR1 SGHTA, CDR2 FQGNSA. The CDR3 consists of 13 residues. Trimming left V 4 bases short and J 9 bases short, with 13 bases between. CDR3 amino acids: CASSSGGFLEQFF. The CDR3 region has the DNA TGTGCCAGCAGCTCCGGAGGGTTTCTTGAGCAGTTCTTC.

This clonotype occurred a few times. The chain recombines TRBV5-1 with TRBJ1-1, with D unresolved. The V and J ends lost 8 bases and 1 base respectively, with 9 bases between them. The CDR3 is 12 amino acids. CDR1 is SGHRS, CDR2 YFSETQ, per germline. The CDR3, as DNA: TGCGCCAGTTCCCTAAAGAACACTGAAGCTTTCTTT. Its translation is CASSLKNTEAFF.

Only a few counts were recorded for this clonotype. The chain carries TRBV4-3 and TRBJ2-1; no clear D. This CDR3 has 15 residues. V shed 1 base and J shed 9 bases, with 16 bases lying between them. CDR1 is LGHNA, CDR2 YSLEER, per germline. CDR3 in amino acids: CASSQANSGYGEQFF. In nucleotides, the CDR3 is TGCGCCAGCAGCCAAGCGAATTCCGGGTACGGTGAGCAGTTCTTC.

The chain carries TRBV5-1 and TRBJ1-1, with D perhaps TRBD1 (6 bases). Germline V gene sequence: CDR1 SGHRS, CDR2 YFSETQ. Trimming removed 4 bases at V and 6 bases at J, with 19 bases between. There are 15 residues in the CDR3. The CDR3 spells CASSPRSVEGAEAFF. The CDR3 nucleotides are TGCGCCAGCAGCCCCCGGAGCGTCGAGGGGGCTGAAGCTTTCTTT.

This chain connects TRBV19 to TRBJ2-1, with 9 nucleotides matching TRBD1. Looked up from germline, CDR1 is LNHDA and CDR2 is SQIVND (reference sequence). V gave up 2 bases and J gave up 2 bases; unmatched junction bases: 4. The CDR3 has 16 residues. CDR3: CASSISGQGTYNEQFF. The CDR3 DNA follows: TGTGCCAGTAGTATATCGGGACAGGGCACCTACAATGAGCAGTTCTTC.

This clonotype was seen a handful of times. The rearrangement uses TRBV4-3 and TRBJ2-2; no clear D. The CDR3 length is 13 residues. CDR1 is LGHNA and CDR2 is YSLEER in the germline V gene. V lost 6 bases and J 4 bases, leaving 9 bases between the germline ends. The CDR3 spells CASSYWRTGELFF. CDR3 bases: TGCGCCAGCAGTTACTGGCGCACCGGGGAGCTGTTTTTT.

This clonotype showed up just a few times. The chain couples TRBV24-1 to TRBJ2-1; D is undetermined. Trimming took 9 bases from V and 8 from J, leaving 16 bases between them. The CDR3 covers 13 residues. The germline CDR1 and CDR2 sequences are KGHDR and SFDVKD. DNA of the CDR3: TGTGCCACCTCCCCCGCTGAGCGCCATGAGCAGTTCTTC. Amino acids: CATSPAERHEQFF.

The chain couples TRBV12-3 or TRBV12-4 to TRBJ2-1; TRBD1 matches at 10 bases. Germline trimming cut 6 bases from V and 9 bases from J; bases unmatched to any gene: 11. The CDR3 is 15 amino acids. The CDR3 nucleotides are TGTGCCAGCAGACGTACGGGACAGGGGTACGGTGAGCAGTTCTTC. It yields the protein CASRRTGQGYGEQFF.

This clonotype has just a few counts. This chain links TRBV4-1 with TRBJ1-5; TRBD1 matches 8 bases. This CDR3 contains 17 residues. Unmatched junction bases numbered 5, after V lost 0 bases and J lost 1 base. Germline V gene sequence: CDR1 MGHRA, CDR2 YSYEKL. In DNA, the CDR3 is TGCGCCAGCAGCCAAGAGGGGTGGGACAGGAGCAATCAGCCCCAGCATTTT. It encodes CASSQEGWDRSNQPQHF.

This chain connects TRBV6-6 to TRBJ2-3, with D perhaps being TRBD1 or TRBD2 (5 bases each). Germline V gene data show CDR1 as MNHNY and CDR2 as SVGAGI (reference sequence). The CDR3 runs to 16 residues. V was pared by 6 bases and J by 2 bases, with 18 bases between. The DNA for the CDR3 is TGTGCCAGCAGCTACGATGAGGGGACGATCACAGATACGCAGTATTTT. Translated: CASSYDEGTITDTQYF.

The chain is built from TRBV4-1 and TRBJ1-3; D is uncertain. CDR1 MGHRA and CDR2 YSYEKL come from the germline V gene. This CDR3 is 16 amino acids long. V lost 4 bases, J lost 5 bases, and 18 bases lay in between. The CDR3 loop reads CASSPAGSSKRNTIYF. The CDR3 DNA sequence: TGCGCCAGCAGCCCGGCGGGCAGTTCAAAGAGAAACACCATATATTTT.